Listed here are 15 T cell receptor beta chains from one sample, sequenced in a study of molecular identifiers for immune sequencing clone quantification. MiXCR, run by TCRdb on the PCR reads, gives a single entry per CDR3 protein. The sample records 85,000 to 100,000 distinct CDR3 sequences, approximately 25% being singletons. Sequenced material: naive CD8+ T cells from blood, with Jurkat cell RNA spiked in. As for subset: FACS-sorted CD8+CD4-CCR7+CD45RA+ naive T cells. The receptors here all came from a human donor in good health. Some libraries in this study had Jurkat cell RNA spiked in.

As to this clonotype: A read error may be the cause here, since a much bigger clone is one base away. This chain's CDR3 is CASSLRAGGRETRYF. The CDR3 DNA sequence: TGTGCCAGCAGTTTACGGGCAGGGGGCAGAGAGACCCGGTACTTC. The gene calls are TRBV27 and TRBJ2-5; 8 bases line up with TRBD1. CDR3 size: 15 residues. Germline lookup yields CDR1 MNHEY and CDR2 SMNVEV (reference sequence).

This clonotype was counted a few times. V is TRBV24-1 and J is TRBJ2-7, with 9 bases that match TRBD2. The CDR3 consists of 14 residues. The ends lost 3 bases at V and 5 bases at J; junction bases unmatched: 4. Germline lookup yields CDR1 KGHDR and CDR2 SFDVKD. CDR3 sequence (DNA): TGTGCCACCAGTGATCCCGGGACTAGCCACGAGCAGTACTTC. It encodes CATSDPGTSHEQYF.

The chain employs TRBV9 and TRBJ1-2, with D possibly being TRBD1 (6 bases). V lost 4 bases and J lost 6, with 16 bases in between. CDR3 size: 14 residues. Germline lookup yields CDR1 SGDLS and CDR2 YYNGEE. The CDR3 DNA reads as TGTGCCAGCAGCCGGGGGGCAGGGGATAATGGCTACACCTTC. Translating it yields CASSRGAGDNGYTF.

This clonotype was observed many times. The chain links TRBV27 to TRBJ2-7; 9 bases are a match to TRBD1. Germline V CDR1 and CDR2: MNHEY, SMNVEV (reference sequence). The ends lost 2 bases at V and 3 bases at J; junction bases unmatched: 5. The CDR3 runs 15 residues. The CDR3 is CASSLTGTGSYEQYF. The CDR3 DNA sequence: TGTGCCAGCAGTTTAACCGGGACAGGGAGCTACGAGCAGTACTTC.

V is TRBV6-1 and J is TRBJ2-7; the match to TRBD1 covers 7 bases. This CDR3 is 13 amino acids long. Per germline, CDR1 MNHNS and CDR2 SASEGT. V lost 3 bases and J lost 5; bases outside the gene matches: 4. The CDR3 here is CASSDFQGDEQYF. CDR3 DNA sequence: TGTGCCAGCAGTGATTTCCAGGGGGACGAGCAGTACTTC.

This clonotype has ten or more counts. The rearrangement joins TRBV15 to TRBJ2-7; D is ambiguous. V lost 5 bases, J lost 2 bases, and 13 bases lay in between. CDR3 size: 14 residues. The germline V gene encodes CDR1 LNHNV and CDR2 YYDKDF (reference sequence). CDR3 bases: TGTGCCACCAGCGTCCGGGCCCCGACCTACGAGCAGTACTTC. Amino acids: CATSVRAPTYEQYF.

The chain uses TRBV4-3 and TRBJ2-3; 7 bases are shared with TRBD2. CDR3 length equals 16 residues. The germline V gene has CDR1 LGHNA and CDR2 YSLEER. Trimming took 2 bases from V and 4 from J; bases not matched to a gene: 9. CDR3 nucleotides: TGCGCCAGCAGCCAATCCACTAGCGTGGGCTCAGATACGCAGTATTTT. Protein sequence: CASSQSTSVGSDTQYF.

In this sample, this clonotype turned up many times. The genes are TRBV7-9 and TRBJ1-1; D unclear. The CDR3 covers 13 residues. Looked up from germline, CDR1 is SEHNR and CDR2 is FQNEAQ (reference sequence). Trimming took 1 base from V and 5 from J, leaving 8 bases between them. As DNA, the CDR3 is TGTGCCAGCAGCTTAGGGGGTGGGACTGAAGCTTTCTTT. This translates into CASSLGGGTEAFF.

This clonotype has a count of ten or more. The chain uses TRBV7-9 and TRBJ2-3; D is uncertain. The CDR3 extends over 14 amino acids. The germline V gene has CDR1 SEHNR and CDR2 FQNEAQ (reference sequence). Trimming removed 5 bases at V and 4 bases at J, with 13 bases between. The CDR3 is CASSPFGGADTQYF. CDR3 bases: TGTGCCAGCAGCCCGTTTGGTGGTGCAGATACGCAGTATTTT.

This clonotype has ten or more counts. The chain links TRBV4-3 to TRBJ2-5; 9 bases fit TRBD2. The CDR3 totals 15 residues. Per germline, CDR1 LGHNA and CDR2 YSLEER. V shed 3 bases, J shed 3 bases, and the junction held 5 bases outside the gene matches. The CDR3 reads CASSHGLAMEETQYF. The CDR3 DNA sequence: TGCGCCAGCAGCCACGGACTAGCGATGGAAGAGACCCAGTACTTC.

This clonotype has a count of ten or more. The chain combines TRBV11-2 with TRBJ2-1, with 11 bases identical to TRBD2. This CDR3 comprises 18 residues. Trimming at V came to 0 bases and at J to 2 bases, leaving 6 bases not matched to a gene. Germline values: CDR1 SGHAT, CDR2 FQNNGV. The CDR3, as DNA: TGTGCCAGCAGCTTAGATCTCCTAGCGGGAGGACCCTACAATGAGCAGTTCTTC. Its protein product is CASSLDLLAGGPYNEQFF.

At least ten counts were recorded for this clonotype. The V and J genes are TRBV4-3 and TRBJ2-3; D uncertain. The CDR3 has 16 amino acids. V lost 0 bases and J lost 1, with 11 bases in between. Looked up from germline, CDR1 is LGHNA and CDR2 is YSLEER. CDR3 sequence reads: CASSQEARYRTDTQYF. DNA of the CDR3: TGCGCCAGCAGCCAAGAGGCTAGGTACCGCACAGATACGCAGTATTTT.

The table lists this clonotype with many counts. The chain links TRBV12-3 or TRBV12-4 to TRBJ2-3; 9 nucleotides align to TRBD2. V gave up 3 bases and J gave up 3 bases; unmatched junction bases: 7. CDR3 size: 16 residues. The CDR3: CASSFERGEMTDTQYF. The CDR3 nucleotides are TGTGCCAGCAGTTTTGAGCGGGGGGAAATGACAGATACGCAGTATTTT.

Ten or more counts support this clonotype. The CDR3 coding sequence is TGTGCCAGTCCGGGGGCGGGGAACGTGAACACAGATACGCAGTATTTT. This sequence encodes CASPGAGNVNTDTQYF. The chain employs TRBV6-1 and TRBJ2-3; the D call may be TRBD1 or TRBD2 (6 bases each). V dropped 9 bases and J dropped 2 bases, with 21 bases sitting between them. CDR3 size: 16 residues. The germline V gene has CDR1 MNHNS and CDR2 SASEGT.

Note on this clonotype: One junction end disagrees with the germline gene, perhaps due to a read error. The chain links TRBV11-2 to TRBJ1-1; no clear D. CDR3 length: 13 amino acids. Germline lookup yields CDR1 SGHAT and CDR2 FQNNGV. The CDR3 region has the DNA TGTGCCTGCAGCCAAAAGTGGGTCACTGAAGCTCTCTTT. It specifies CACSQKWVTEALF.